Each of the 2 T cell receptor beta chains below was sequenced from the same sample in a study of T cells in Graves' hyperthyroidism and ophthalmopathy. Amplification targeted TCR beta CDR3 regions from RNA transcripts. When the TCR CDR3 underwent first-round RT-PCR, the HTBI primer set was used. TCRdb re-called the multiplex PCR reads with MiXCR, one entry per CDR3 protein. The sample holds about 640,000 distinct CDR3 sequences, around 20% seen once. The sequenced material came from blood. The receptors stem from a man aged 25 to 40 with Graves' ophthalmopathy.

The CDR3 here is CASSPYRGKSTEAFF. CDR3 sequence (DNA): TGTGCCAGCTCACCGTACAGGGGGAAGAGCACTGAAGCTTTCTTT. This chain joins TRBV18 and TRBJ1-1, with 8 bases matching TRBD1. From germline, CDR1 is KGHSH and CDR2 LQKENI. The CDR3 runs to 15 residues. The J segment lost 4 bases and the V segment lost 3 bases, leaving 7 bases of the junction unmatched.

The genes are TRBV30 and TRBJ2-1; 8 positions agree with TRBD1. The CDR3 is 13 amino acids. Germline V CDR1 and CDR2: GTSNPN, SVGIG (reference sequence). Trimming took 1 base from V and 9 from J; bases not matched to a gene: 5. The CDR3, as DNA: TGTGCCTGGAGTGGGACAGGGCCGGGTGAGCAGTTCTTC. This sequence encodes CAWSGTGPGEQFF. Full variable domain (missing parts from reference TRBV30 and TRBJ2-1): SQTIHQWPATLVQPVGSPLSLECTVEGTSNPNLYWYRQAAGRGLQLLFYSVGIGQISSEVPQNLSASRPQDRQFILSSKKLLLSDSGFYLCAWSGTGPGEQFFGPGTRLTVL.